This TCR beta chain came from a study of cytomegalovirus exposure and HLA in healthy donors. Study-level findings and limits: Most likely, a cluster of highly shared sequence variants arose as a sequencing artifact.

V was shortened by 1 base and J by 16 bases, with 14 bases between the two germline ends. Germline V gene sequence: CDR1 SGHDN, CDR2 FVKESK. The length of the CDR3 is 12 residues. Use of 60 Vbeta and 13 Jbeta primers characterized the PCR. Generated by immunoSEQ multiplex PCR, the TCRdb table keeps only in-frame clones and is missing some. Of 150,000 to 200,000 clones in the sample, around 81% were seen once. In regard to this clone: The target antigen is unknown.

The sequencing input was PBMCs. The sequence derives from a man between 18 and 35 years old in good health and CMV-seronegative. The genes are TRBV14 and TRBJ2-1; tentative D call: TRBD1 (6 bases). CDR3: CASSQVGDRRFF. CDR3 in DNA: TGTGCCAGCAGCCAAGTAGGAGACAGGCGATTCTTC.